The 11 T cell receptor beta chains listed next were all sequenced from one sample in a study of cytomegalovirus exposure and HLA in healthy donors (dated by TCRdb to about 2017). To prepare the library, the immunoSEQ multiplex PCR assay was applied. A mixture of 60 forward primers for TCR Vbeta segments and 13 reverse primers for TCR Jbeta segments was used in the multiplex PCR. Entries here come from immuneACCESS through TCRdb and include only in-frame sequences with V and J called. Some clones fail to appear in such tables; in the studies checked, an unresolved V gene covers under half of the shortfall, and the cause of the remainder is unknown. The table for this sample records around 78,000 clones. The ten largest account for approximately 4.2% of the sample. The sample comprised PBMCs. Receptors were obtained from a young man in good health and CMV-seropositive.

The chain links TRBV7-9 to TRBJ1-1, with D unclear. Trimming took 4 bases from V and 7 from J, leaving 7 bases between them. CDR1 and CDR2 from the germline V gene are SEHNR and FQNEAQ (reference sequence). CDR3 size: 11 residues. The CDR3 loop is CASSWGGEAFF. In nucleotides, the CDR3 is TGTGCCAGCAGCTGGGGAGGTGAAGCTTTCTTT.

This chain links TRBV6-4 with TRBJ1-2; no definite D call. V was clipped by 2 bases and J by 7 bases, with 14 bases between them. CDR3 length equals 14 residues. Germline V lookup: CDR1 MRHNA, CDR2 SNTAGT. This chain's CDR3 is CASSDGEGGGGYTF. The CDR3 DNA reads TGTGCCAGCAGTGACGGGGAAGGAGGTGGTGGCTACACCTTC.

This chain links TRBV6-5 with TRBJ2-7; possibly TRBD1 for D (5 bases). The germline V gene has CDR1 MNHEY and CDR2 SVGAGI. This CDR3 comprises 14 residues. Trimming pared 6 bases from V and 5 bases from J, leaving 17 bases between. CDR3 DNA: TGTGCCAGCAGACCCAGGATTGGGGCCCACGAGCAGTACTTC. Translating it yields CASRPRIGAHEQYF.

This rearrangement joins TRBV25-1 to TRBJ2-3; 7 nucleotides match TRBD2. The CDR3 has 14 amino acids. V dropped 7 bases and J dropped 0; count of bases not matched to a gene: 4. Germline V gene sequence: CDR1 MGHDK, CDR2 SYGVNS. The CDR3 nucleotides are TGTGCCAGCAATCGGGGGGATAGCACAGATACGCAGTATTTT. Translated: CASNRGDSTDTQYF.

The CDR3 sequence: CASSRGTSGAYEQYF. The CDR3 bases are TGCGCCAGCAGCCGCGGGACTAGCGGGGCCTACGAGCAGTACTTC. The chain links TRBV4-1 to TRBJ2-7, with TRBD2 matching over 13 bases. V gave up 4 bases and J gave up 2 bases; unmatched junction bases: 2. CDR1 and CDR2 (germline): MGHRA, YSYEKL. This CDR3 region has 15 residues.

V and J are TRBV19 and TRBJ1-5, with D possibly TRBD1 on 5 matching bases. V dropped 4 bases and J dropped 7 bases, with 14 bases sitting between them. The length of the CDR3 is 14 residues. Germline V gene lookup returns CDR1 LNHDA and CDR2 SQIVND (reference sequence). The CDR3 region has the DNA TGTGCCAGTAGTACGGCGGCGGGGGGACAGCCCCAGCATTTT. This codes for CASSTAAGGQPQHF.

The chain combines TRBV5-1 with TRBJ1-1; D call uncertain. The CDR3 runs 17 residues. Germline V lookup: CDR1 SGHRS, CDR2 YFSETQ. V was clipped by 3 bases and J by 0 bases, with 18 bases between them. DNA of the CDR3: TGCGCCAGCAGCTCAACGCGGACTAACACAATGAACACTGAAGCTTTCTTT. Its protein is CASSSTRTNTMNTEAFF.

J is TRBJ1-4 and V is TRBV4-1; a possible D gene is TRBD1 (5 bases). V was clipped by 2 bases and J by 5 bases, with 15 bases between them. Germline CDR1 is MGHRA and CDR2 is YSYEKL. There are 16 residues in the CDR3. The CDR3 DNA follows: TGCGCCAGCAGCCAACTCCCGCGACAGCCGAATGAAAAACTGTTTTTT. Amino acids: CASSQLPRQPNEKLFF.

The CDR3, as DNA: TGTGCCAGCAGCGAACGGCGGGGGCTGGGCTCCTACGAGCAGTACTTC. Translated, it gives CASSERRGLGSYEQYF. The rearrangement uses TRBV28 and TRBJ2-7, with D maybe TRBD2 (7 bases). This CDR3 is built from 16 residues. V gave up 6 bases and J gave up 0 bases, with 18 bases separating them. Germline V gives CDR1 MDHEN, CDR2 SYDVKM.

This rearrangement joins TRBV11-2 to TRBJ1-2; the match to TRBD1 covers 7 bases. The CDR3 is 15 amino acids. Germline V lookup: CDR1 SGHAT, CDR2 FQNNGV. Losses at the gene ends were 5 bases for V and 1 base for J; bases not matched to a gene: 7. The CDR3 nucleotides are TGTGCCAGCAGCGGACGGGACAGTTATAACTATGGCTACACCTTC. Its protein product is CASSGRDSYNYGYTF.

Of note for this clone: The junction shows a germline mismatch at one end, possibly a read error. The chain couples TRBV29-1 to TRBJ2-5, with TRBD1 as a possible D gene (6 bases). Germline V gene data show CDR1 as SQVTM and CDR2 as ANQGSEA. This CDR3 has 10 residues. CDR3 residues: CSVDRAGDNF. Here the CDR3 DNA reads TGCAGCGTTGACCGAGCAGGGGATAACTTC.